A selection of T cell receptor beta chains follows, all from one sample in a study of blood T cell repertoires in COVID-19. Profiling relied on immunoSEQ multiplex PCR, and the TCRdb table lists in-frame clones only, not all of them. The table lists just over 300,000 clones, roughly 89% of them singletons. The specimen was peripheral blood. These receptor sequences come from a woman in her twenties or thirties with COVID-19, enrolled during active disease. CDR3s include the opening cysteine and the closing phenylalanine or tryptophan. Each record gives: clone size, V gene, D gene, J gene, CDR3 DNA, CDR3 protein. D genes are given only for firm matches. The listing skips clone size in some rows; elsewhere it reads once, few, many or a size class.

>NA|TRBV28|TRBD1|TRBJ1-2
TGTGCCATCACCGCGGACAGGCGGTATGGCTACACCTTC
CAITADRRYGYTF
>NA|TRBV11-3|TRBD1|TRBJ1-6
TGTGCCAGCACCTCGGGGACAGGGAACTCACCCCTCCACTTT
CASTSGTGNSPLHF
>NA|TRBV10-3|TRBD1|TRBJ2-5
TGTGCCATCAAAAAACAGGGGGGTATAGAGACCCAGTACTTC
CAIKKQGGIETQYF
>NA|TRBV2|TRBD2|TRBJ2-1
TGTGCCAGCAGTGGACTAGCGGGGGCCAATGAGCAGTTCTTC
CASSGLAGANEQFF
>NA|TRBV29-1|NA|TRBJ2-6
TGCAGCGTTGATAGGCTCTGCGGGACAGATCGAGGCCACTCTGGGGCCAACGTCCTGACTTTC
CSVDRLCGTDRGHSGANVLTF
>NA|TRBV5-4|NA|TRBJ2-1
TGTGCCAGCAGCTTGGGACTAGTCTCCTACAATGAGCAGTTCTTC
CASSLGLVSYNEQFF
>NA|TRBV7-7|TRBD1|TRBJ1-2
TGTGCCAGCAGCCCCCTCGCGGGACAGGGTTCCTATGGCTACACCTTC
CASSPLAGQGSYGYTF
>few|TRBV7-2|TRBD1|TRBJ1-2
TGTGCCAGCAGCGCCCGACAGGGAGGTTCCCTCTATGGCTACACCTTC
CASSARQGGSLYGYTF
>NA|TRBV19|TRBD1|TRBJ2-1
TGTGCCAGTAGTCCCCTGGACAGGAATAATGAGCAGTTCTTC
CASSPLDRNNEQFF
>NA|TRBV5-8|TRBD1|TRBJ1-2
TGTGCCAGCAGCTATGGACAGGCTGGCTATGGCTACACCTTC
CASSYGQAGYGYTF
>NA|TRBV4-2|TRBD1|TRBJ1-3
TGTGCCAGCAGCCAGAGGACAGGGTCGAGCTCTGGAAACACCATATATTTT
CASSQRTGSSSGNTIYF